This T cell receptor beta chain was recorded in a study of radiation and T cells in renal cell carcinoma. Clones were sequenced by immunoSEQ multiplex PCR, and TCRdb holds only the in-frame ones, with some missing. The table lists 8,000 to 10,000 clones, less than 80% of them singletons. The treatment denotes: treatment-naive control, cytoreductive nephrectomy. The CDR3 spans 10 residues. Worth noting for this clone: Its antigen is currently unknown.

Study conclusions and caveats: Irradiated tumors held more dominant CDR3 motifs than control tumors. Irradiated tumors had higher TCR clonality than control tumors.

The TCR sequence derives from a man between 60 and 75 years old with renal cell carcinoma. V and J are TRBV21-1 and TRBJ1-5. TRBV21-1 is assigned pseudogene status. The sequencing here drew on tumor tissue, taken from a patient whose treatment was nephrectomy without radiotherapy. This CDR3 is CASSLSPQHF. CDR3 DNA: TGTGCCAGCAGCCTATCACCCCAGCATTTT.